The table lists the clone carrying this T cell receptor (beta chain) with a count of one. The antigen is not known. Terminally differentiated effector memory CD45RA+ cells were left out of the naive CD8 fraction, which was CD45RO-negative and positively selected for CCR7. Germline values: CDR1 LNHDA, CDR2 SQIVND (reference sequence). Trimming stripped 4 bases from V and 3 bases from J, with 13 bases between. This CDR3 is 15 amino acids long. Profiling relied on immunoSEQ multiplex PCR, and the TCRdb table lists in-frame clones only, not all of them. In the table there are about 870,000 clones, 80% to 95% of which are singletons. This specimen comes from a study of shared clonotypes between healthy human individuals. Points from the study as a whole: Approximately 5% was the fraction of naive CD4 clonotypes found shared across a few donors. Clonotypes shared by all four sorted-subset donors had higher generation probabilities than non-shared clonotypes. Naive subsets tended to show greater estimated richness than memory subsets.

This chain uses TRBV19 with TRBJ1-5; tentatively, D is TRBD1 (5 bases). Source material: naive CD8+ T cells sorted from blood. This clonotype was obtained from a man aged 25-45 years in good health. The CDR3 protein is CASSTNGTPNQPQHF. In nucleotides, the CDR3 is TGTGCCAGTAGTACCAACGGGACTCCCAATCAGCCCCAGCATTTT.